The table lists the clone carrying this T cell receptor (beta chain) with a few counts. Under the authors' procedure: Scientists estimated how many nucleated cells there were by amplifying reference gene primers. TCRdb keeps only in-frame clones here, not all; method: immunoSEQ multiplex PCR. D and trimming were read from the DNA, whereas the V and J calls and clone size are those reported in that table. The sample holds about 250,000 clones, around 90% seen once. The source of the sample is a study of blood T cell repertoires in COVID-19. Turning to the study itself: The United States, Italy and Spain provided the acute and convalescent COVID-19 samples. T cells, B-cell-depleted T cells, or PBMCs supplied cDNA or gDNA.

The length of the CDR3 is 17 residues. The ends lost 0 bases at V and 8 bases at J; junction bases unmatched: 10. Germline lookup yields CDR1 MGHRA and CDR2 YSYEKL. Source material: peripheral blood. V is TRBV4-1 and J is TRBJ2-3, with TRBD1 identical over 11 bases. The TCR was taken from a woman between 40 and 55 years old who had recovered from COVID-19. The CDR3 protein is CASSQEAGTGGRGTQYF. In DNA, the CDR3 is TGCGCCAGCAGCCAAGAGGCAGGGACAGGGGGTCGGGGTACGCAGTATTTT.